Presented here are 14 T cell receptor beta chains from one specimen sequenced in a study of Graves' ophthalmopathy and Graves' hyperthyroidism. RNA transcripts provided the template for amplifying TCR beta CDR3 regions. Second-round multiplex PCR followed a first-round RT-PCR using HTBI primers. TCRdb reprocessed the multiplex PCR reads with MiXCR, giving one entry per CDR3 protein. The table lists around 590,000 distinct CDR3 sequences, 35% to 40% of them singletons. Sequenced: peripheral blood or thyroid tissue (not recorded which). The receptors originated from an adult man with Graves' hyperthyroidism.

V is TRBV25-1 and J is TRBJ1-6; D is undetermined. CDR1 and CDR2 from the germline V gene are MGHDK and SYGVNS. The V and J ends lost 0 bases and 13 bases respectively, with 7 bases between them. CDR3 length equals 12 residues. In nucleotides, the CDR3 is TGTGCCAGCAGTGAATATCACTCTCCCCTCCACTTT. Translated, it gives CASSEYHSPLHF.

Regarding this clonotype: The junction does not match germline at one end; this may be a read error. The chain recombines TRBV5-4 with TRBJ2-5; 11 bases line up with TRBD2. Germline V gene data show CDR1 as SGHNT and CDR2 as YYREEE (reference sequence). The CDR3 contains 18 residues. The CDR3 is CASSQGGASGGPVETQYF. The CDR3 DNA follows: TGCGCCAGCAGCCAAGGAGGAGCTAGCGGGGGGCCGGTAGAGACCCAGTACTTC.

Many counts were recorded for this clonotype. The rearrangement uses TRBV7-8 and TRBJ1-6, with D tentatively TRBD1 (6 bases). The V gene's germline CDR1 is SGHVS and CDR2 FQNEAQ. This CDR3 is built from 15 residues. Deletions cut 6 bases from V and 7 bases from J, with 16 bases between. CDR3 sequence (DNA): TGTGCCAGCAGTCGACGACAGGCGTTAAATTCACCCCTCCACTTT. It is translated as CASSRRQALNSPLHF.

This clonotype was counted at least ten times. J is TRBJ2-6 and V is TRBV7-3; 7 bases line up with TRBD1. The junction had 16 bases not matched to a gene; V was cut back by 8 bases and J by 0 bases. Germline CDR1 and CDR2: SGHTA and FQGTGA. The CDR3 covers 19 residues. The CDR3 reads CASSEGAGRDFSGANVLTF. The DNA of the CDR3 is TGTGCCAGCTCCGAGGGGGCAGGGCGTGACTTCTCTGGGGCCAACGTCCTGACTTTC.

A few counts support this clonotype. The chain links TRBV5-1 to TRBJ2-7; the match to TRBD2 covers 15 bases. CDR1 is SGHRS and CDR2 is YFSETQ in the germline V gene. There are 17 residues in the CDR3. Trimming at V came to 4 bases and at J to 5 bases, leaving 10 bases not matched to a gene. The DNA of the CDR3 is TGCGCCAGCAGCCAAGATGGACTAGCGGGGGGGCTGGACGAGCAGTACTTC. Its translation is CASSQDGLAGGLDEQYF. Supplemented by reference TRBV5-1 and TRBJ2-7, the full variable domain reads KAGVTQTPRYLIKTRGQQVTLSCSPISGHRSVSWYQQTPGQGLQFLFEYFSETQRNKGNFPGRFSGRQFSNSRSEMNVSTLELGDSALYLCASSQDGLAGGLDEQYFGPGTRLTVT.

The table lists this clonotype with many counts. The chain links TRBV5-1 to TRBJ1-2; 9 bases agree with TRBD1. Looked up from germline, CDR1 is SGHRS and CDR2 is YFSETQ. V dropped 5 bases and J dropped 7; count of bases not matched to a gene: 9. This CDR3 comprises 14 residues. The CDR3 protein is CASSPGTGYLGYTF. In DNA, the CDR3 is TGCGCCAGCAGTCCCGGGACAGGGTACCTTGGCTACACCTTC.

The chain combines TRBV2 with TRBJ2-6; perhaps TRBD1 as D (6 bases). V dropped 7 bases and J dropped 0 bases, with 16 bases sitting between them. The CDR3 extends over 17 amino acids. Germline V gene sequence: CDR1 SNHLY, CDR2 FYNNEI. The CDR3 protein is CASNPDRFSSGANVLTF. CDR3 in DNA: TGTGCCAGCAACCCCGACAGGTTCTCCTCTGGGGCCAACGTCCTGACTTTC.

Comments on this clonotype: Just one base apart from a much larger clone, this may be a read error. The rearrangement joins TRBV7-3 to TRBJ2-2, with a possible D match to TRBD1 (6 bases). The CDR3 consists of 16 residues. CDR1 and CDR2 from the germline V gene are SGHTA and FQGTGA. The CDR3 nucleotides are TGTGCCAGCAGCTCTACCGGGACAAAGAACACCGGGGAGCTGCTTTTT. This encodes CASSSTGTKNTGELLF. Together with reference TRBV7-3 and TRBJ2-2, the CDR3 gives the full variable domain: GAGVSQTPSNKVTEKGKYVELRCDPISGHTALYWYRQSLGQGPEFLIYFQGTGAADDSGLPNDRFFAVRPEGSVSTLKIQRTERGDSAVYLCASSSTGTKNTGELLFGEGSRLTVL.

This clonotype was seen ten or more times. This chain joins TRBV3-1 and TRBJ1-2; no firm D call. Per the germline V gene, CDR1 is LGHDT and CDR2 is YNNKEL (reference sequence). V gave up 0 bases and J gave up 3 bases, with 5 bases separating them. The CDR3 is 13 amino acids. In nucleotides, the CDR3 is TGTGCCAGCAGCCAAGACTCAGACTATGGCTACACCTTC. Amino acid sequence: CASSQDSDYGYTF.

This clonotype was detected many times. J is TRBJ1-4 and V is TRBV12-3 or TRBV12-4, with 10 positions matching TRBD1. The V gene end was trimmed by 0 bases and the J gene end by 4 bases; junction bases not matched to a gene: 2. This CDR3 has 16 residues. DNA of the CDR3: TGTGCCAGCAGTTTAGCCGGGGACAGGGGTAATGAAAAACTGTTTTTT. Translating it yields CASSLAGDRGNEKLFF.

The V and J genes are TRBV6-5 and TRBJ2-2; D unclear. Germline V gene lookup returns CDR1 MNHEY and CDR2 SVGAGI. V was clipped by 8 bases and J by 4 bases, with 11 bases between them. There are 13 residues in the CDR3. DNA for the CDR3: TGTGCCAGCCGTATCAAGATCACCGGGGAGCTGTTTTTT. Amino acid sequence: CASRIKITGELFF.

This clonotype was seen ten or more times. The genes are TRBV7-9 and TRBJ2-2; TRBD1 is a possible D gene (6 bases). The CDR3 has 16 amino acids. Germline values: CDR1 SEHNR, CDR2 FQNEAQ (reference sequence). Between the trimmed V and J ends, which lost 1 base and 3 bases, there was a span of 12 bases. The CDR3 sequence: CASSLEGGRHTGELFF. DNA for the CDR3: TGTGCCAGCAGCTTAGAAGGGGGTCGACACACCGGGGAGCTGTTTTTT.

This clonotype has ten or more counts. The genes are TRBV12-3 or TRBV12-4 and TRBJ2-5, with 13 bases that match TRBD2. The CDR3 is 19 amino acids. The trim removed 0 bases at V and 5 bases at J, leaving 12 bases unmatched. The chain's CDR3 is CASSLARPGLAGAWETQYF. CDR3 bases: TGTGCCAGCAGTTTAGCAAGGCCTGGACTAGCGGGAGCTTGGGAGACCCAGTACTTC.

This chain connects TRBV4-1 to TRBJ2-7; 7 nucleotides agree with TRBD2. V was clipped by 1 base and J by 0 bases; unmatched bases: 9. This CDR3 comprises 17 residues. Per the germline V gene, CDR1 is MGHRA and CDR2 is YSYEKL. The CDR3 loop is CASSQVGRLDISYEQYF. In DNA form, the CDR3 reads TGCGCCAGCAGCCAAGTCGGGAGGCTAGATATCTCCTACGAGCAGTACTTC.